This TCR beta chain derives from a study of CD8+ T cells in alopecia areata. About the study: Patients received oral tofacitinib, 5 to 10 mg twice daily, for moderate-to-severe alopecia areata. Overall study findings and caveats: Patients displayed less clarity in TCR sharing than mice, a finding possibly related to HLA.

This sample's treatment: oral pan-JAK inhibitor, 5-10 mg twice daily. To note about this clone: Its antigen remains unidentified.

CDR1 and CDR2 (germline): SEHNR, FQNEAQ (reference sequence). The CDR3 has 16 amino acids. Trimming left V 2 bases short and J 5 bases short, with 16 bases between. In each case, RNA was isolated and then reverse transcribed into cDNA as the sequencing template. The method was immunoSEQ multiplex PCR; TCRdb's version includes in-frame clones alone and lacks a portion of them. There are 80,000 to 100,000 clones in the sample; roughly two fifths occur only once, and more than 15% lies in the top ten. The chain employs TRBV7-9 and TRBJ2-1; TRBD2 is a possible D gene (6 bases). This sample comprised CD8+ T cells sorted from blood, obtained at week 24, from a patient treated with tofacitinib. This TCR was sampled from a human donor with alopecia areata. The CDR3 sequence is CASSLQTSLSHNEQFF. CDR3 in DNA: TGTGCCAGCAGCTTACAAACTAGCTTGTCCCACAATGAGCAGTTCTTC.